The present entry profiles one TCR beta chain with its context. Trimming shortened V by 0 bases and J by 4 bases, and 16 bases separated the two germline ends. The CDR3 extends over 17 amino acids. The germline V gene encodes CDR1 LGHNA and CDR2 YNFKEQ. The source of the sample is a study of blood T cell repertoires in COVID-19. Sequencing used immunoSEQ multiplex PCR; TCRdb keeps in-frame clones, though not all of them. The sample has a few hundred thousand clones, about 80% seen once. The sequence came from a man aged 50 to 60 who had recovered from COVID-19. Sequencing input: PBMCs or T cells enriched from blood (not recorded which). This chain links TRBV4-2 with TRBJ1-5; possible D gene TRBD1, 5 bases. In nucleotides, the CDR3 is TGTGCCAGCAGCCAAGAAAGTGGAGGGGTCCTTAATCAGCCCCAGCATTTT. Its protein is CASSQESGGVLNQPQHF.